These 15 T cell receptor beta chains were sequenced from one sample in a study of shared clonotypes between healthy human individuals. TCRdb keeps only in-frame clones here, not all; method: immunoSEQ multiplex PCR. The repertoire holds around 500,000 clones, with almost 80% as singletons. Sample: PBMCs. These receptors all stem from a woman aged 40 to 50 in good health. Some clones in this sample may be carry-over from other donors' samples.

This sequence joins TRBV7-9 and TRBJ1-4; unclear D gene. Trimming pared 2 bases from V and 0 bases from J, leaving 4 bases between. This CDR3 contains 14 residues. Germline V gene data show CDR1 as SEHNR and CDR2 as FQNEAQ (reference sequence). The DNA of the CDR3 is TGTGCCAGCAGCTTAAGGGCAACTAATGAAAAACTGTTTTTT. It encodes CASSLRATNEKLFF.

The chain uses TRBV27 and TRBJ1-1, with a weak D call TRBD1 (5 bases). Germline V gives CDR1 MNHEY, CDR2 SMNVEV (reference sequence). This CDR3 contains 16 residues. Deletions cut 7 bases from V and 0 bases from J, with 18 bases between. CDR3 sequence reads: CASTRLGAKMNTEAFF. The CDR3 DNA reads as TGTGCCAGCACGCGACTAGGGGCCAAAATGAACACTGAAGCTTTCTTT.

This clone was observed a handful of times. The rearrangement links TRBV14 to TRBJ2-1; D might be TRBD2 (5 bases). Germline V gene data show CDR1 as SGHDN and CDR2 as FVKESK. Trimming shortened V by 3 bases and J by 6 bases, and 12 bases separated the two germline ends. CDR3 length: 14 residues. Written as DNA, the CDR3 is TGTGCCAGCAGCCAGAACATAGCGTTCAATGAGCAGTTCTTC. Residues: CASSQNIAFNEQFF.

J is TRBJ1-2 and V is TRBV4-1; weak D call: TRBD1 (6 bases). The CDR3 has 14 residues. The V and J ends lost 1 base and 4 bases respectively, with 10 bases between them. The germline V gene encodes CDR1 MGHRA and CDR2 YSYEKL. The CDR3 reads CASSQVGGPYGYTF. Here the CDR3 DNA reads TGCGCCAGCAGCCAAGTGGGGGGGCCCTATGGCTACACCTTC.

This sequence joins TRBV13 and TRBJ1-4, with 7 nucleotides matching TRBD1. V shed 3 bases and J 7 bases; nucleotides not matched to a gene: 8. The V gene's germline CDR1 is PRHDT and CDR2 FYEKMQ (reference sequence). The CDR3 sequence is 15 residues long. This CDR3 is CASSFGTDLGEKLFF. The CDR3 bases are TGTGCCAGCAGCTTTGGGACAGATCTCGGTGAAAAACTGTTTTTT.

The chain has TRBV11-3 and TRBJ1-3; D remains unclear. V gave up 3 bases and J gave up 4 bases, with 7 bases separating them. The length of the CDR3 is 13 residues. Germline lookup yields CDR1 SGHNT and CDR2 YENEEA. The CDR3 spells CASSFGRGNTIYF. The DNA for the CDR3 is TGTGCCAGCAGCTTCGGACGCGGAAACACCATATATTTT.

The chain combines TRBV7-2 with TRBJ2-7, with a tentative D call TRBD1 (5 bases). V was clipped by 0 bases and J by 6 bases, with 12 bases between them. Germline CDR1 SGHTA, CDR2 FQGNSA. The CDR3 is made up of 14 amino acids. As DNA, the CDR3 is TGTGCCAGCAGCTTAGCTGGCAGGGCTGTCGAGCAGTACTTC. It encodes CASSLAGRAVEQYF.

CDR3 DNA sequence: TGTGCCAGCAGCCATCGGACAGCGGGAGGCGGTGAGCAGTTCTTC. Translation gives CASSHRTAGGGEQFF. This sequence joins TRBV16 and TRBJ2-1, with 9 bases lining up with TRBD2. The germline V gene encodes CDR1 KGHSY and CDR2 FQNENV. V gave up 3 bases and J gave up 9 bases; unmatched junction bases: 9. The CDR3 is made up of 15 amino acids.

This clone was seen once. The chain employs TRBV2 and TRBJ2-5; TRBD2 matches at 7 bases. Germline V lookup: CDR1 SNHLY, CDR2 FYNNEI. The CDR3 runs 16 residues. The V and J ends lost 3 bases and 4 bases, in that order; junction bases with no gene match: 11. Written as DNA, the CDR3 is TGTGCCAGCAGTGAGCTTGGGGGAGGGCCCGGAGAGACCCAGTACTTC. Encoded protein: CASSELGGGPGETQYF.

This sequence joins TRBV18 and TRBJ2-2; TRBD2 aligns across 7 bases. In germline, CDR1 is KGHSH, CDR2 LQKENI. This CDR3 spans 15 amino acids. V gave up 4 bases and J gave up 1 base; unmatched junction bases: 3. The CDR3 here is CASSREGVNTGELFF. The CDR3 nucleotides read TGTGCCAGCTCACGGGAGGGAGTGAACACCGGGGAGCTGTTTTTT.

The chain carries TRBV10-1 and TRBJ2-1; maybe TRBD1 (6 bases). V was pared by 6 bases and J by 5 bases, with 20 bases between. The V gene's germline CDR1 is WNHNN and CDR2 SYGVQD (reference sequence). This CDR3 region has 16 residues. The CDR3 spells CASRKMNRDMDNEQFF. The CDR3 DNA reads as TGCGCCAGCAGGAAGATGAACCGGGACATGGACAATGAGCAGTTCTTC.

The chain employs TRBV19 and TRBJ2-2; TRBD2 matches at 8 bases. V lost 7 bases, J lost 4 bases, and 5 bases stayed unmatched. Germline CDR1 is LNHDA and CDR2 is SQIVND (reference sequence). The CDR3 length is 14 residues. The CDR3 loop is CASTREGFTGELFF. The CDR3 region has the DNA TGTGCCAGTACCCGGGAGGGTTTCACCGGGGAGCTGTTTTTT.

The chain recombines TRBV6-6 with TRBJ2-1; the match to TRBD2 covers 10 bases. The V gene's germline CDR1 is MNHNY and CDR2 SVGAGI (reference sequence). The J segment lost 5 bases and the V segment lost 8 bases, leaving 3 bases of the junction unmatched. CDR3 length equals 13 residues. CDR3 in DNA: TGTGCCAGCGGTAGCGGGAGGCACAATGAGCAGTTCTTC. Its translation: CASGSGRHNEQFF.

In the case of this clone: This probably arose from a read error, given a far larger clone one base away. The V gene is TRBV10-3, the J gene TRBJ2-7; 12 bases are a match to TRBD2. CDR1 ENHRY and CDR2 SYGVKD come from the germline V gene. The CDR3 loop spans 14 amino acids. This chain's CDR3 is CAISETSGRYEQHF. For the CDR3, the DNA is TGTGCCATCAGTGAGACTAGCGGGAGGTACGAGCAGCACTTC.

The rearrangement joins TRBV30 to TRBJ1-1; D not certain. Per germline, CDR1 GTSNPN and CDR2 SVGIG (reference sequence). This CDR3 region has 10 residues. Trimming stripped 5 bases from V and 3 bases from J, with 4 bases between. The CDR3 here is CAWVYTEAFF. The DNA for the CDR3 is TGTGCCTGGGTGTACACTGAAGCTTTCTTT.